This TCR beta chain was found in a study of T-cell memory formation after mild COVID-19. Points from the study as a whole: Clones which contracted sat mainly in CM and EM if CD4+, and in EMRA if CD8+. Some clones that responded turned up in pre-infection memory, which suggests that cross-reactive memory joined in. Later expanders leaned CD4+, whereas clones that contracted between day 15 and 85 were balanced CD4/CD8.

This clonotype has more than one count but fewer than ten. The antigen is undetermined. A single record per CDR3 protein comes from TCRdb applying MiXCR to the 5' RACE reads. This table has about 160,000 distinct CDR3 sequences, about a third appearing once. V was pared by 11 bases and J by 0 bases, with 15 bases between. The CDR3 sequence is 14 residues long. Germline CDR1 is SEHNR and CDR2 is FQNEAQ (reference sequence). The clonotype comes from an adult woman who had mild COVID-19 (a few samples of this study predate the infection). Cell type and time point are not known. J is TRBJ2-3 and V is TRBV7-9; tentative D call: TRBD2 (5 bases). Sequencing used PBMCs or a T cell subset sorted from them (not recorded which). CDR3 residues: CASGGTDSTDTQYF. CDR3 nucleotide sequence: TGTGCCTCTGGAGGAACAGATAGCACAGATACGCAGTATTTT.